These T cell receptor beta chains were read from a single sample in a study of molecular identifiers for immune sequencing clone quantification. Each CDR3 protein gets one entry after TCRdb re-called the PCR reads with MiXCR. This sample has tens of thousands of distinct CDR3 sequences, with about a sixth found just once. What was sequenced was naive CD8+ T cells from blood, with Jurkat cell RNA spiked in. All receptors come from a human donor in good health. Some libraries in this study had Jurkat cell RNA spiked in. Each CDR3 is given with its conserved first and last residue. D genes are given only for firm matches. Expanded clones are given a class, and other clones once, few, many or no size at all.

abundance: many; d_gene: -; j_gene: TRBJ1-2; v_gene: TRBV6-6; CDR3aa: CASSYRQLDGYTF; CDR3nt: TGTGCCAGCAGTTACCGGCAGCTCGATGGCTACACCTTC
abundance: many; d_gene: TRBD1; j_gene: TRBJ1-1; v_gene: TRBV11-2; CDR3aa: CASSTGDGAFF; CDR3nt: TGTGCCAGCAGTACAGGGGATGGGGCTTTCTTT
abundance: many; d_gene: -; j_gene: TRBJ1-2; v_gene: TRBV4-2; CDR3aa: CASSQDRGQNYGYTF; CDR3nt: TGTGCCAGCAGCCAAGATCGGGGGCAGAACTATGGCTACACCTTC
abundance: many; d_gene: -; j_gene: TRBJ2-2; v_gene: TRBV10-3; CDR3aa: CAISGGGTVPNTGELFF; CDR3nt: TGTGCCATCAGTGGAGGGGGGACAGTCCCGAACACCGGGGAGCTGTTTTTT
abundance: many; d_gene: TRBD2; j_gene: TRBJ2-4; v_gene: TRBV27; CDR3aa: CASSWTSGFSKNIQYF; CDR3nt: TGTGCCAGCAGTTGGACTAGCGGGTTTTCCAAAAACATTCAGTACTTC
abundance: many; d_gene: -; j_gene: TRBJ2-1; v_gene: TRBV4-2; CDR3aa: CASSPRDSRPNEQFF; CDR3nt: TGTGCCAGCAGCCCCCGGGACTCGAGGCCCAATGAGCAGTTCTTC
abundance: many; d_gene: -; j_gene: TRBJ2-7; v_gene: TRBV19; CDR3aa: CASSVTASLSYEQYF; CDR3nt: TGTGCCAGTAGTGTTACAGCGAGCCTCTCCTACGAGCAGTACTTC
abundance: -; d_gene: TRBD1; j_gene: TRBJ1-4; v_gene: TRBV7-2; CDR3aa: CASCSDRGYNEKLFF; CDR3nt: TGTGCCAGCTGCTCCGACAGGGGGTATAATGAAAAACTGTTTTTT
abundance: many; d_gene: -; j_gene: TRBJ2-1; v_gene: TRBV28; CDR3aa: CASRKDSLYNEQFF; CDR3nt: TGTGCCAGCAGGAAAGACTCGCTCTACAATGAGCAGTTCTTC
abundance: many; d_gene: -; j_gene: TRBJ2-3; v_gene: TRBV28; CDR3aa: CASTPLGGGPIGDTQYF; CDR3nt: TGTGCCAGCACCCCGCTTGGGGGGGGGCCAATCGGGGATACGCAGTATTTT
abundance: many; d_gene: TRBD1; j_gene: TRBJ2-3; v_gene: TRBV7-9; CDR3aa: CASSPYGQASTDTQYF; CDR3nt: TGTGCCAGCAGCCCCTACGGACAGGCCTCCACAGATACGCAGTATTTT
abundance: few; d_gene: -; j_gene: TRBJ2-1; v_gene: TRBV13; CDR3aa: CASSRSVSYNEQFF; CDR3nt: TGTGCCAGCAGCAGGAGCGTCTCCTACAATGAGCAGTTCTTC
abundance: -; d_gene: TRBD1; j_gene: TRBJ1-5; v_gene: TRBV5-6; CDR3aa: CASSYGTGNQPQHF; CDR3nt: TGTGCCAGCAGCTACGGGACAGGCAATCAGCCCCAGCATTTT
abundance: many; d_gene: -; j_gene: TRBJ1-1; v_gene: TRBV24-1; CDR3aa: CATSKGDTEAFF; CDR3nt: TGTGCCACCAGTAAGGGGGACACTGAAGCTTTCTTT
abundance: many; d_gene: -; j_gene: TRBJ2-3; v_gene: TRBV4-1; CDR3aa: CASSQFADTQYF; CDR3nt: TGCGCCAGCAGCCAGTTCGCAGATACGCAGTATTTT
abundance: -; d_gene: -; j_gene: TRBJ2-3; v_gene: TRBV3-1; CDR3aa: CASSQEGTPSDTQYF; CDR3nt: TGTGCCAGCAGCCAAGAAGGGACTCCCTCAGATACGCAGTATTTT
abundance: many; d_gene: -; j_gene: TRBJ2-7; v_gene: TRBV27; CDR3aa: CASSFTALYEQYF; CDR3nt: TGTGCCAGCAGTTTTACCGCCCTCTACGAGCAGTACTTC
abundance: -; d_gene: -; j_gene: TRBJ2-2; v_gene: TRBV7-8; CDR3aa: CASSNKGTGELVF; CDR3nt: TGCGCCAGCAGCAACAAAGGAACCGGGGAGCTGGTTTTT
abundance: many; d_gene: TRBD2; j_gene: TRBJ2-5; v_gene: TRBV20-1; CDR3aa: CSAREPAGGYQETQYF; CDR3nt: TGCAGTGCTAGAGAACCAGCGGGAGGGTACCAAGAGACCCAGTACTTC
abundance: many; d_gene: -; j_gene: TRBJ2-7; v_gene: TRBV29-1; CDR3aa: CSVEDRGRDSYEQYF; CDR3nt: TGCAGCGTTGAAGACAGGGGACGTGACTCCTACGAGCAGTACTTC
abundance: many; d_gene: -; j_gene: TRBJ2-2; v_gene: TRBV30; CDR3aa: CAWSSQGSGELFF; CDR3nt: TGTGCCTGGAGTTCACAGGGTTCCGGGGAGCTGTTTTTT
abundance: -; d_gene: TRBD2; j_gene: TRBJ2-1; v_gene: TRBV7-9; CDR3aa: CASLAGASYNEQFF; CDR3nt: TGTGCCTCTTTAGCGGGGGCCTCCTACAATGAGCAGTTCTTC
abundance: many; d_gene: -; j_gene: TRBJ2-3; v_gene: TRBV20-1; CDR3aa: CSNRGGLARHTDTQYF; CDR3nt: TGCAGTAATCGGGGAGGTCTAGCGAGACACACAGATACGCAGTATTTT
abundance: -; d_gene: -; j_gene: TRBJ2-1; v_gene: TRBV4-1; CDR3aa: CASSHVGSGNEQFF; CDR3nt: TGCGCCAGCAGCCACGTTGGGAGCGGCAATGAGCAGTTCTTC